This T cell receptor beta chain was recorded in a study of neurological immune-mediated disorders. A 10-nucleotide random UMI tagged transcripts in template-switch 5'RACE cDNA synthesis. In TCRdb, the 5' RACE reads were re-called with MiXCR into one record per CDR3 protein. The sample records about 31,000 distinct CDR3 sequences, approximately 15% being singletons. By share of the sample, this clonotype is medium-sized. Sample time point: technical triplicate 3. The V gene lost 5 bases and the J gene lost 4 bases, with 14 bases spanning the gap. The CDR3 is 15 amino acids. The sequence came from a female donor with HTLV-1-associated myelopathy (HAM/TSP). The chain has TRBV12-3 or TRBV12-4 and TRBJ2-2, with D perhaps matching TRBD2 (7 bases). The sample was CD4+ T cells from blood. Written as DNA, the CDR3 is TGTGCCAGCAGTCCAGCGGCGGGGGCCACCGGGGAGCTGTTTTTT. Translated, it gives CASSPAAGATGELFF.